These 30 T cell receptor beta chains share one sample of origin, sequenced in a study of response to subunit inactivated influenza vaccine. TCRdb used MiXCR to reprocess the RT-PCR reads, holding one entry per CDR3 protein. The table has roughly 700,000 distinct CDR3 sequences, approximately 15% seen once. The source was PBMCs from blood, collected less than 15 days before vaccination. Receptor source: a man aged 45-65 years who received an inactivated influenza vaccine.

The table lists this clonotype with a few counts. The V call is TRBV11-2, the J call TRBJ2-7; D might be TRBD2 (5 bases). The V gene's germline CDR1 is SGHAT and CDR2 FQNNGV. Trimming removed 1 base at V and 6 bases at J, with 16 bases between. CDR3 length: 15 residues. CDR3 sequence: CASSLVTMPAAEQYF. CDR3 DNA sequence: TGTGCCAGCAGCTTAGTGACTATGCCGGCCGCCGAGCAGTACTTC.

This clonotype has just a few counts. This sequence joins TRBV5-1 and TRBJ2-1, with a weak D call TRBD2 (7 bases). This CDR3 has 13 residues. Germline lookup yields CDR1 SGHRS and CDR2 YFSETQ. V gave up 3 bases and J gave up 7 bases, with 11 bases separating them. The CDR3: CASSWGGMNEQFF. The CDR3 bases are TGCGCCAGCAGCTGGGGGGGCATGAATGAGCAGTTCTTC.

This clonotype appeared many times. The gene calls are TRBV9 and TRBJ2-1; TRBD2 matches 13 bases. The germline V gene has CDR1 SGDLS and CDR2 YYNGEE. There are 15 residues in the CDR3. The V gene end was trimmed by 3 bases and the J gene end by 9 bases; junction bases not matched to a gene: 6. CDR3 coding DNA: TGTGCCAGCAGCGAAGGGACTAGCGGGACGATTGAGCAGTTCTTC. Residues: CASSEGTSGTIEQFF.

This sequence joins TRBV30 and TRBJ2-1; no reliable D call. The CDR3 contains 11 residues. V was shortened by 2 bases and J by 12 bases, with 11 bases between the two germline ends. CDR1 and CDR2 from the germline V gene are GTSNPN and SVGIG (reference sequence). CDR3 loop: CAWSMAGRQFF. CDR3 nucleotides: TGTGCCTGGAGTATGGCAGGCCGGCAGTTCTTC. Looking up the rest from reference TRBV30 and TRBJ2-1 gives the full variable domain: SQTIHQWPATLVQPVGSPLSLECTVEGTSNPNLYWYRQAAGRGLQLLFYSVGIGQISSEVPQNLSASRPQDRQFILSSKKLLLSDSGFYLCAWSMAGRQFFGPGTRLTVL.

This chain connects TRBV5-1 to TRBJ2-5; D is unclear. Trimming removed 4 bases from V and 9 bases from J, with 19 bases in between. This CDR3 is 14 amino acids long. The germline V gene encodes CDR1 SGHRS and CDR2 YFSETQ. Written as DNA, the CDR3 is TGCGCCAGCAGCCCCACCAGTGGGGTTCCCGCCCAGTACTTC. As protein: CASSPTSGVPAQYF. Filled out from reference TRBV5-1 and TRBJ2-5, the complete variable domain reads KAGVTQTPRYLIKTRGQQVTLSCSPISGHRSVSWYQQTPGQGLQFLFEYFSETQRNKGNFPGRFSGRQFSNSRSEMNVSTLELGDSALYLCASSPTSGVPAQYFGPGTRLLVL.

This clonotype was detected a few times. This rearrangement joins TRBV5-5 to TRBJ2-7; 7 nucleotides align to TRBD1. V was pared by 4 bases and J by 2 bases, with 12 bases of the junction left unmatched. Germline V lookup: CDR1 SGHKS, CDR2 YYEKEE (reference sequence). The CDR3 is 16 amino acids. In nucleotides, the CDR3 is TGTGCCAGCAGCATCGGGGCCGGGACAGCCACCTACGAGCAGTACTTC. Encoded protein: CASSIGAGTATYEQYF.

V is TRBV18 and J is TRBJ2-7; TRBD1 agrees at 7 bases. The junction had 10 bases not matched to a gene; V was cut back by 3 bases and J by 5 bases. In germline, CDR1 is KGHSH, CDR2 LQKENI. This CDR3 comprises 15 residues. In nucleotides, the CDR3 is TGTGCCAGCTCACCCATTCCGGGACAGATCCACGAGCAGTACTTC. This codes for CASSPIPGQIHEQYF. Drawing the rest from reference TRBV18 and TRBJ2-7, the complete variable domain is NAGVMQNPRHLVRRRGQEARLRCSPMKGHSHVYWYRQLPEEGLKFMVYLQKENIIDESGMPKERFSAEFPKEGPSILRIQQVVRGDSAAYFCASSPIPGQIHEQYFGPGTRLTVT.

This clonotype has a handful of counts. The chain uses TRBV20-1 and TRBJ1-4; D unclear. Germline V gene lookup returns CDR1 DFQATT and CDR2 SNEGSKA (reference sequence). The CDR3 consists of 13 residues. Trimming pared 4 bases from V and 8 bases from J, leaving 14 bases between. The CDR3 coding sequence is TGCAGTGCTACTCGCGGGGTGGGGGAAAAACTGTTTTTT. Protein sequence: CSATRGVGEKLFF.

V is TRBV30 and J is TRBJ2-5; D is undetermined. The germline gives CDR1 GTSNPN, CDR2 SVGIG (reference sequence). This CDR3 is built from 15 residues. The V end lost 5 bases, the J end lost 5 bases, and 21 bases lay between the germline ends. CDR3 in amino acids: CAWARPGAGWETQYF. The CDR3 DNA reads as TGTGCCTGGGCCAGGCCCGGCGCCGGATGGGAGACCCAGTACTTC.

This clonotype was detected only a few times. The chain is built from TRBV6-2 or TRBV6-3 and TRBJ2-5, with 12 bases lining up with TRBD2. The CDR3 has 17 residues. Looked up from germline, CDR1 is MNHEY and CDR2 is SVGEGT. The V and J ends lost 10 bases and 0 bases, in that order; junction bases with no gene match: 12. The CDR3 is CATRRASGGVYQETQYF. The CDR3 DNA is TGTGCCACCCGAAGGGCTAGCGGGGGGGTATACCAAGAGACCCAGTACTTC.

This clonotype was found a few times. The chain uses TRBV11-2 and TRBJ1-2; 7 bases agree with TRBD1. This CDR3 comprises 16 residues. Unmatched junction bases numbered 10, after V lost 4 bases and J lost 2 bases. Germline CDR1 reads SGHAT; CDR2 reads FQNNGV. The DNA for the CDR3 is TGTGCCAGCAGCTCGCTTACAGGGGCGATAAACTATGGCTACACCTTC. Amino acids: CASSSLTGAINYGYTF. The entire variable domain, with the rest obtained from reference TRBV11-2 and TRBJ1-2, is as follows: EAGVAQSPRYKIIEKRQSVAFWCNPISGHATLYWYQQILGQGPKLLIQFQNNGVVDDSQLPKDRFSAERLKGVDSTLKIQPAKLEDSAVYLCASSSLTGAINYGYTFGSGTRLTVV.

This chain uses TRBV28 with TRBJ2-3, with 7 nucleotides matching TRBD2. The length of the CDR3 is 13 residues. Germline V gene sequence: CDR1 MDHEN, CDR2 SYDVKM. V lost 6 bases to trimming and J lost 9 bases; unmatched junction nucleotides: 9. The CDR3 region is CASRGGGPGTQYF. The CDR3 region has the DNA TGTGCCAGCAGGGGGGGAGGGCCGGGCACGCAGTATTTT.

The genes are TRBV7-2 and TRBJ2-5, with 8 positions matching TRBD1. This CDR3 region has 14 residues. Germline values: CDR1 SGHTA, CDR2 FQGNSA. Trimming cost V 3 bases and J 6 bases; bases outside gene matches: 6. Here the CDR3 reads CASSLIRQGQTQYF. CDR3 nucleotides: TGTGCCAGCAGCTTGATCCGACAGGGGCAGACCCAGTACTTC. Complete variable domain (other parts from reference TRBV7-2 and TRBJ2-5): GAGVSQSPSNKVTEKGKDVELRCDPISGHTALYWYRQSLGQGLEFLIYFQGNSAPDKSGLPSDRFSAERTGGSVSTLTIQRTQQEDSAVYLCASSLIRQGQTQYFGPGTRLLVL.

The CDR3 sequence is CASSYSNHPDLTYEQYF. Written as DNA, the CDR3 is TGTGCCAGCAGTTACTCTAACCATCCCGACTTAACCTACGAGCAGTACTTC. The chain uses TRBV6-5 and TRBJ2-7; D is unclear. The CDR3 sequence is 17 residues long. V shed 0 bases and J shed 2 bases, with 17 bases lying between them. From germline, CDR1 is MNHEY and CDR2 SVGAGI.

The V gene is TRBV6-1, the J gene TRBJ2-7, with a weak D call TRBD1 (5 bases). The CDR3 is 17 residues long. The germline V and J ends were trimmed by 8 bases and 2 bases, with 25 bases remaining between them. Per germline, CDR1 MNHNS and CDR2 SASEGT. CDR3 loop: CASSPRGARQLPYEQYF. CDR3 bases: TGTGCCAGCTCCCCGAGAGGAGCCCGACAGCTCCCCTACGAGCAGTACTTC.

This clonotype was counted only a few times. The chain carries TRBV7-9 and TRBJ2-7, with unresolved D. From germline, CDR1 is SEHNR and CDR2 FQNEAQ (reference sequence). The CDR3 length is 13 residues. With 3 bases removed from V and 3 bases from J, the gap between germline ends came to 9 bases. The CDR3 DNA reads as TGTGCCAGCAGCTTTAGTTCCCTCTACGAGCAGTACTTC. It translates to CASSFSSLYEQYF.

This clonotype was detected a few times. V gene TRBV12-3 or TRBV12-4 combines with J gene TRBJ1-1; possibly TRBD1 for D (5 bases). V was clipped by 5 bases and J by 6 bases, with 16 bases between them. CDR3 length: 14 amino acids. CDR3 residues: CASSSRYGASEAFF. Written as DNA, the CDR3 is TGTGCCAGCAGTAGCCGGTATGGGGCGTCTGAAGCTTTCTTT.

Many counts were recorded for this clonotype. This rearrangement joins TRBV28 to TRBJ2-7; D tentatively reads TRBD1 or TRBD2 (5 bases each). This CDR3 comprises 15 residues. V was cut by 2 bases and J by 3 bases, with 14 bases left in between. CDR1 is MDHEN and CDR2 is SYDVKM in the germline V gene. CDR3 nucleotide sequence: TGTGCCAGCAGTTTAGATTACGATGGGGGCTACGAGCAGTACTTC. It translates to CASSLDYDGGYEQYF. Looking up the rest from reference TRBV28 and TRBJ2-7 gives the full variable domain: DVKVTQSSRYLVKRTGEKVFLECVQDMDHENMFWYRQDPGLGLRLIYFSYDVKMKEKGDIPEGYSVSREKKERFSLILESASTNQTSMYLCASSLDYDGGYEQYFGPGTRLTVT.

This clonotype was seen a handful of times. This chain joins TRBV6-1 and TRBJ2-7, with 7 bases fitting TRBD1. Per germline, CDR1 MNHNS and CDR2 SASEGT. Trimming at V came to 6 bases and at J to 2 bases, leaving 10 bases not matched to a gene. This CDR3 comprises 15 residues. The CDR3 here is CASSEQGKGTYEQYF. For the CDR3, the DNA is TGTGCCAGCAGCGAACAGGGGAAAGGAACCTACGAGCAGTACTTC.

CDR3 loop: CASSLGTGPEYEQYF. As DNA, the CDR3 is TGTGCCAGCAGTTTAGGCACAGGGCCCGAGTACGAGCAGTACTTC. The chain is built from TRBV27 and TRBJ2-7; the D gene is possibly TRBD1 (6 bases). Trimming pared 2 bases from V and 4 bases from J, leaving 15 bases between. CDR1 and CDR2 (germline): MNHEY, SMNVEV (reference sequence). The CDR3 runs 15 residues.

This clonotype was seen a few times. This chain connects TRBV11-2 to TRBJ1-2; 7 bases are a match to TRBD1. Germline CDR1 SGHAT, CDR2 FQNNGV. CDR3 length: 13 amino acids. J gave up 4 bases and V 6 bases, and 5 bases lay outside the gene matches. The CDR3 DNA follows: TGTGCCAGCAGACCGGGACAGTCCTATGGCTACACCTTC. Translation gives CASRPGQSYGYTF.

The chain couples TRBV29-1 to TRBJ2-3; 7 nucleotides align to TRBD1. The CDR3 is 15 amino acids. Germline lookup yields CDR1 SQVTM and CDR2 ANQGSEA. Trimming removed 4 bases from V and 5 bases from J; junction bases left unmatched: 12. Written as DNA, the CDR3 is TGCAGCGTTGGTCTGTGGCAGGGGGTGAGAGATACGCAGTATTTT. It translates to CSVGLWQGVRDTQYF.

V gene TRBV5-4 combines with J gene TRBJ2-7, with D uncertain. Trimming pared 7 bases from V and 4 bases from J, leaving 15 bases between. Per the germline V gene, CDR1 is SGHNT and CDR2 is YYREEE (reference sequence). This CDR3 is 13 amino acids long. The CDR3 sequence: CASHSPGAYEQYF. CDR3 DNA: TGTGCCAGCCACTCCCCCGGAGCGTACGAGCAGTACTTC.

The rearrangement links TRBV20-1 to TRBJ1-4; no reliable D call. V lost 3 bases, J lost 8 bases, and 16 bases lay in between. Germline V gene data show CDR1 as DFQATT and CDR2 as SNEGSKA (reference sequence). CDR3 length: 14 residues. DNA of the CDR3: TGCAGTGCTAGTAGTAGGGCCGCGACGGAAAAACTGTTTTTT. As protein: CSASSRAATEKLFF.

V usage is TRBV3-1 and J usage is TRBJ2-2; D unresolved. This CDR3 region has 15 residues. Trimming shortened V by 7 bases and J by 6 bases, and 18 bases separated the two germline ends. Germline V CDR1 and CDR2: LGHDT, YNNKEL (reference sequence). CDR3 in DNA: TGTGCCAGCACCCAGCAACCCCATAGTGCCGGGGAGCTGTTTTTT. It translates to CASTQQPHSAGELFF. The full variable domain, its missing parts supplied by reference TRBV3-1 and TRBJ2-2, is DTAVSQTPKYLVTQMGNDKSIKCEQNLGHDTMYWYKQDSKKFLKIMFSYNNKELIINETVPNRFSPKSPDKAHLNLHINSLELGDSAVYFCASTQQPHSAGELFFGEGSRLTVL.

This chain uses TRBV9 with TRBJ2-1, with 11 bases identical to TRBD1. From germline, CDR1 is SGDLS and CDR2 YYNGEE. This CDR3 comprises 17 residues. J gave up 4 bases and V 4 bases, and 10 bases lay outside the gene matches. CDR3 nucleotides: TGTGCCAGCAGCCCTCGGACAGGGGGCATGGGTTACAATGAGCAGTTCTTC. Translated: CASSPRTGGMGYNEQFF.

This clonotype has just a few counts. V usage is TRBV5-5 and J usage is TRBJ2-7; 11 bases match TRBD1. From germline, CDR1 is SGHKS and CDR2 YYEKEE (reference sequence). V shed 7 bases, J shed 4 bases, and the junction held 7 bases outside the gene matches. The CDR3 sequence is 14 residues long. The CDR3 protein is CASCRTGGDYEQYF. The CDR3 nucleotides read TGTGCCAGCTGCAGGACAGGGGGCGATTACGAGCAGTACTTC.

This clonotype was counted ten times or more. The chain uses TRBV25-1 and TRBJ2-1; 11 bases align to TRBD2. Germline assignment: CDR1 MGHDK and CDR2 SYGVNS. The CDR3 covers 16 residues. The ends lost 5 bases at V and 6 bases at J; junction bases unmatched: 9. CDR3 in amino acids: CASSSFGLAGGNEQFF. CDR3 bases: TGTGCCAGCAGTTCCTTCGGACTAGCGGGTGGCAATGAGCAGTTCTTC.

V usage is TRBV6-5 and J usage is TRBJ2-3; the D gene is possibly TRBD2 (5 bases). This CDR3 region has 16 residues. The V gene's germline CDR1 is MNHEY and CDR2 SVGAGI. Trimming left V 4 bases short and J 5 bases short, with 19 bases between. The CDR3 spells CASSWAGGAAKDTQYF. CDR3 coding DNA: TGTGCCAGCAGTTGGGCCGGAGGAGCTGCCAAAGATACGCAGTATTTT.

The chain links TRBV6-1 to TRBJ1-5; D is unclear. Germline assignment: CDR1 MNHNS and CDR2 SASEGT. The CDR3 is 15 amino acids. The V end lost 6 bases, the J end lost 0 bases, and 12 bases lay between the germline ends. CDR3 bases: TGTGCCAGCAGCCCTTCCGGATATAGCAATCAGCCCCAGCATTTT. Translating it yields CASSPSGYSNQPQHF.